These 24 T cell receptor beta chains originate from one sample sequenced in a study of early T cells in non-severe SARS-CoV-2 infection. TCRdb re-called the 5' RACE reads through MiXCR, storing one row per CDR3 protein. The sample records about 82,000 distinct CDR3 sequences, about 13% being singletons. What was sequenced was whole blood. The source of these receptors is an adult who was a healthcare worker with PCR-confirmed SARS-CoV-2 infection or an uninfected control (not recorded which).

This clonotype was picked up many times. This chain connects TRBV20-1 to TRBJ1-2; 7 bases are a match to TRBD1. Germline V gene sequence: CDR1 DFQATT, CDR2 SNEGSKA (reference sequence). The V gene end was trimmed by 6 bases and the J gene end by 4 bases; junction bases not matched to a gene: 8. This CDR3 contains 13 residues. CDR3 nucleotides: TGCAGTGCGGGGCAGGGGGTCACCTATGGCTACACCTTC. Translation gives CSAGQGVTYGYTF.

A few counts support this clonotype. The rearrangement uses TRBV7-2 and TRBJ2-1, with unresolved D. The germline gives CDR1 SGHTA, CDR2 FQGNSA. Trimming removed 4 bases at V and 12 bases at J, with 10 bases between. The CDR3 runs to 11 residues. The CDR3 coding sequence is TGTGCCAGCAGCTCCCCGGGCCGGCAGTTCTTC. It codes for CASSSPGRQFF.

This clonotype has at least ten counts. This rearrangement joins TRBV7-2 to TRBJ1-4; D is unclear. CDR1 is SGHTA and CDR2 is FQGNSA in the germline V gene. V lost 5 bases and J 8 bases, leaving 15 bases between the germline ends. This CDR3 is 14 amino acids long. Written as DNA, the CDR3 is TGTGCCAGCAGCCCCTGGACCGGGCGGGAAAAACTGTTTTTT. It encodes CASSPWTGREKLFF.

The chain joins TRBV29-1 to TRBJ2-5; the match to TRBD1 covers 8 bases. This CDR3 region has 13 residues. Germline-derived CDR1 and CDR2 are SQVTM and ANQGSEA. Trimming removed 5 bases from V and 5 bases from J; junction bases left unmatched: 7. Written as DNA, the CDR3 is TGCAGCGTTACCCGGACAGGGAGGGAGACCCAGTACTTC. Its translation: CSVTRTGRETQYF.

This clonotype has at least ten counts. An end of the junction does not agree with germline; a read error may underlie this. The chain uses TRBV5-1 and TRBJ2-3; perhaps TRBD2 as D (6 bases). CDR1 and CDR2 from the germline V gene are SGHRS and YFSETQ. The CDR3 consists of 14 residues. The CDR3 DNA is TGTGCCAGCAGCTCCCGGGGGAGCACAGATACGCAGTATTTT. This sequence encodes CASSSRGSTDTQYF.

This clonotype came up a few times. An end of the junction does not agree with germline; a read error may underlie this. The chain employs TRBV11-2 and TRBJ1-2, with 8 positions matching TRBD1. Germline CDR1 reads SGHAT; CDR2 reads FQNNGV. The CDR3 runs to 11 residues. CDR3 loop: CASSMGQASSF. As DNA, the CDR3 is TGTGCCAGCAGCATGGGACAGGCCTCCTCCTTC.

This clonotype has only a few counts. The rearrangement links TRBV18 to TRBJ1-2; D uncertain. This CDR3 contains 14 residues. Germline CDR1 and CDR2: KGHSH and LQKENI. V was trimmed by 0 bases and J by 0 bases, leaving 5 bases between them. The CDR3 sequence is CASSPPLTNYGYTF. DNA for the CDR3: TGTGCCAGCTCACCACCACTCACTAACTATGGCTACACCTTC. The variable domain in full, completed from reference TRBV18 and TRBJ1-2, reads NAGVMQNPRHLVRRRGQEARLRCSPMKGHSHVYWYRQLPEEGLKFMVYLQKENIIDESGMPKERFSAEFPKEGPSILRIQQVVRGDSAAYFCASSPPLTNYGYTFGSGTRLTVV.

This clonotype was seen only a few times. The V and J genes are TRBV27 and TRBJ2-7; perhaps TRBD1 as D (7 bases). Germline-derived CDR1 and CDR2 are MNHEY and SMNVEV (reference sequence). Trimming shortened V by 4 bases and J by 0 bases, and 16 bases separated the two germline ends. This CDR3 has 16 residues. The CDR3 region has the DNA TGTGCCAGCAGTTCTTCCTCAGGGGGGTACTCCTACGAGCAGTACTTC. Encoded protein: CASSSSSGGYSYEQYF.

V usage is TRBV28 and J usage is TRBJ1-2, with D unresolved. Germline CDR1 MDHEN, CDR2 SYDVKM. The CDR3 length is 13 residues. Trimming removed 6 bases at V and 4 bases at J, with 12 bases between. CDR3 loop: CASSPLGIYGYTF. For the CDR3, the DNA is TGTGCCAGCAGCCCCCTTGGAATCTATGGCTACACCTTC.

This clonotype was counted ten times or more. This rearrangement joins TRBV20-1 to TRBJ2-1; 11 bases agree with TRBD2. This CDR3 has 17 residues. The trim removed 0 bases at V and 6 bases at J, leaving 10 bases unmatched. Germline assignment: CDR1 DFQATT and CDR2 SNEGSKA (reference sequence). CDR3 nucleotide sequence: TGCAGTGCTAGAGACTCCCTAACTAGCGGGAGTCGCAATGAGCAGTTCTTC. It is translated as CSARDSLTSGSRNEQFF.

The sample holds a few counts of this clonotype. This chain links TRBV28 with TRBJ2-7, with 8 bases identical to TRBD2. CDR3 length: 12 residues. V trimming: 4 bases; J trimming: 6 bases; junction bases outside the gene matches: 2. CDR1 MDHEN and CDR2 SYDVKM come from the germline V gene. The CDR3 DNA follows: TGTGCCAGCAGTTCCGGGGGGGGCGAGCAGTACTTC. It specifies CASSSGGGEQYF.

The CDR3 reads CASSRSPWNEKLFF. The CDR3 DNA follows: TGTGCCAGCAGTCGTTCACCGTGGAATGAAAAACTGTTTTTT. The rearrangement joins TRBV6-1 to TRBJ1-4; D not resolved. The V and J ends lost 5 bases and 5 bases respectively, with 12 bases between them. Germline CDR1 and CDR2: MNHNS and SASEGT. The CDR3 is 14 residues long.

This clonotype was detected once. The chain joins TRBV5-5 to TRBJ2-7, with 10 bases aligning to TRBD2. The germline V gene has CDR1 SGHKS and CDR2 YYEKEE (reference sequence). V lost 0 bases, J lost 4 bases, and 7 bases stayed unmatched. The CDR3 totals 16 residues. DNA of the CDR3: TGTGCCAGCAGCTTGGCCCTCCCTAGCGGGAGTTACGAGCAGTACTTC. Encoded protein: CASSLALPSGSYEQYF.

This clonotype was counted many times. The chain employs TRBV4-2 and TRBJ2-3; 9 bases map to TRBD2. Germline loops: CDR1 LGHNA, CDR2 YNFKEQ. This CDR3 comprises 17 residues. Trimming cost V 0 bases and J 3 bases; bases outside gene matches: 7. Written as DNA, the CDR3 is TGTGCCAGCAGCCAAGAATCTAGGCTAGCGGGGACAGATACGCAGTATTTT. Amino acids: CASSQESRLAGTDTQYF.

This clonotype was seen more than once but under ten times. CDR3 sequence (DNA): TGCGCCAGCAGCCACCCAGGGGTGACTTCCTACGAGCAGTACTTC. As protein: CASSHPGVTSYEQYF. V is TRBV4-1 and J is TRBJ2-7; a weak D match, TRBD1 (6 bases). Germline assignment: CDR1 MGHRA and CDR2 YSYEKL. The CDR3 contains 15 residues. With 3 bases removed from V and 1 base from J, the gap between germline ends came to 13 bases.

V usage is TRBV2 and J usage is TRBJ2-1; the D is unclear. The CDR3 is 13 residues long. With 7 bases removed from V and 2 bases from J, the gap between germline ends came to 9 bases. The germline CDR1 and CDR2 sequences are SNHLY and FYNNEI. CDR3 bases: TGTGCCAGCACTGCCTGGGCCTACAATGAGCAGTTCTTC. Translating gives CASTAWAYNEQFF.

The J gene is TRBJ1-4, the V gene TRBV30; D unclear. V lost 0 bases to trimming and J lost 7 bases, with 15 bases between them. The CDR3 consists of 15 residues. Looked up from germline, CDR1 is GTSNPN and CDR2 is SVGIG (reference sequence). This chain's CDR3 is CAWSVGPLGGEKLFF. In DNA, the CDR3 is TGTGCCTGGAGTGTAGGCCCGCTGGGAGGTGAAAAACTGTTTTTT.

The V call is TRBV28, the J call TRBJ2-1, with TRBD2 matching 12 bases. The CDR3 spans 16 residues. The V and J ends lost 1 base and 9 bases, in that order; junction bases with no gene match: 7. Germline loops: CDR1 MDHEN, CDR2 SYDVKM. CDR3 nucleotides: TGTGCCAGCAGTTTATCGACTAGCGGGAGTCATCGTGAGCAGTTCTTC. Translation: CASSLSTSGSHREQFF.

This clonotype was seen ten or more times. The chain carries TRBV7-9 and TRBJ1-6; D gene uncertain. Germline V gives CDR1 SEHNR, CDR2 FQNEAQ (reference sequence). V gave up 5 bases and J gave up 3 bases, with 17 bases separating them. The CDR3 contains 17 residues. CDR3 amino acids: CASSLARSPFYNSPLHF. The CDR3 nucleotides are TGTGCCAGCAGCCTTGCCCGGAGCCCTTTCTATAATTCACCCCTCCACTTT.

This clonotype was recorded many times. The chain couples TRBV29-1 to TRBJ2-5; a weak D match, TRBD2 (6 bases). V lost 7 bases to trimming and J lost 5 bases, with 20 bases between them. The germline V gene has CDR1 SQVTM and CDR2 ANQGSEA. The CDR3 runs to 14 residues. The CDR3 DNA reads as TGCAGCGCTAGAGGACTACCCGGGATTGAGACCCAGTACTTC. It encodes CSARGLPGIETQYF.

V is TRBV7-6 and J is TRBJ1-5; possibly TRBD1 for D (6 bases). Looked up from germline, CDR1 is SGHVS and CDR2 is FNYEAQ. V was trimmed by 1 base and J by 5 bases, leaving 18 bases between them. This CDR3 region has 17 residues. DNA for the CDR3: TGTGCCAGCAGCTTAGGACAGGTCCCTAGTCAGGATCAGCCCCAGCATTTT. Translated: CASSLGQVPSQDQPQHF.

This clonotype showed up many times. The V gene is TRBV30, the J gene TRBJ2-4; maybe TRBD1 (5 bases). The V and J ends lost 3 bases and 3 bases respectively, with 18 bases between them. The CDR3 consists of 16 residues. Germline CDR1 and CDR2: GTSNPN and SVGIG (reference sequence). The CDR3 coding sequence is TGTGCCTGGAGCCGGCGGATAGGGGCGAACAAAAACATTCAGTACTTC. Translating it yields CAWSRRIGANKNIQYF.

The gene calls are TRBV5-1 and TRBJ1-1; D is ambiguous. Germline CDR1 SGHRS, CDR2 YFSETQ. V was cut by 0 bases and J by 1 base, with 7 bases left in between. The CDR3 loop spans 14 amino acids. This CDR3 is CASSLVVENTEAFF. CDR3 DNA: TGCGCCAGCAGCTTGGTCGTTGAGAACACTGAAGCTTTCTTT. Full variable domain (outside the CDR3, taken from reference TRBV5-1 and TRBJ1-1): KAGVTQTPRYLIKTRGQQVTLSCSPISGHRSVSWYQQTPGQGLQFLFEYFSETQRNKGNFPGRFSGRQFSNSRSEMNVSTLELGDSALYLCASSLVVENTEAFFGQGTRLTVV.

The chain recombines TRBV10-2 with TRBJ2-3, with D possibly being TRBD1 or TRBD2 (6 bases each). The germline V gene encodes CDR1 WSHSY and CDR2 SAAADI. Trimming cost V 1 base and J 3 bases, with 14 bases left between them. The CDR3 length is 16 residues. CDR3 loop: CASSEFGGRTTDTQYF. The CDR3 DNA follows: TGCGCCAGCAGTGAGTTTGGGGGGCGCACGACAGATACGCAGTATTTT.